Presented here are 15 T cell receptor beta chains from one specimen sequenced in a study of cytotoxic CD8 clonotypes in ibrutinib-treated CLL. Using immunoSEQ multiplex PCR, the repertoire was profiled, and TCRdb retains in-frame clones only, with some absent. This table has over 100,000 clones, more than 55% appearing once. Here the sequenced sample was PBMCs, taken after 24 months of ibrutinib treatment. The receptors derive from a human donor with chronic lymphocytic leukemia.

V gene TRBV9 combines with J gene TRBJ2-7, with TRBD1 matching over 10 bases. CDR1 and CDR2 (germline): SGDLS, YYNGEE. The trim removed 4 bases at V and 5 bases at J, leaving 3 bases unmatched. The CDR3 sequence is 13 residues long. CDR3 bases: TGTGCCAGCAGCCGACAGGGGGCCCACGAGCAGTACTTC. This gives the protein CASSRQGAHEQYF. The full variable domain, its missing parts supplied by reference TRBV9 and TRBJ2-7, is DSGVTQTPKHLITATGQRVTLRCSPRSGDLSVYWYQQSLDQGLQFLIQYYNGEERAKGNILERFSAQQFPDLHSELNLSSLELGDSALYFCASSRQGAHEQYFGPGTRLTVT.

V is TRBV5-1 and J is TRBJ2-3, with 7 nucleotides matching TRBD1. This CDR3 region has 16 residues. Losses at the gene ends were 0 bases for V and 4 bases for J; bases not matched to a gene: 8. The germline gives CDR1 SGHRS, CDR2 YFSETQ. The CDR3 region has the DNA TGCGCCAGCAGCTTGGCCAGACAGGGATCGGCAGATACGCAGTATTTT. This gives the protein CASSLARQGSADTQYF.

This clone was detected only a few times. The V and J genes are TRBV5-1 and TRBJ1-2; 7 nucleotides line up with TRBD1. This CDR3 has 16 residues. The V gene's germline CDR1 is SGHRS and CDR2 YFSETQ. Germline trimming cut 5 bases from V and 4 bases from J; bases unmatched to any gene: 14. The DNA for the CDR3 is TGCGCCAGCAGGTTTGCGGGACAGCAGTCTGCCTATGGCTACACCTTC. The encoded protein is CASRFAGQQSAYGYTF.

This chain links TRBV7-2 with TRBJ2-2; D is undetermined. The CDR3 is 13 residues long. Germline V gene data show CDR1 as SGHTA and CDR2 as FQGNSA. With 4 bases removed from V and 3 bases from J, the gap between germline ends came to 6 bases. The CDR3 spells CASSYQYTGELFF. The CDR3 DNA sequence: TGTGCCAGCAGCTATCAGTACACCGGGGAGCTGTTTTTT.

In this sample, this clone turned up a few times. V is TRBV18 and J is TRBJ2-7, with 10 bases identical to TRBD1. J gave up 6 bases and V 3 bases, and 11 bases lay outside the gene matches. This CDR3 has 16 amino acids. Germline assignment: CDR1 KGHSH and CDR2 LQKENI. The DNA of the CDR3 is TGTGCCAGCTCACCGGGGGTGACAGGGGGCAGGTTCGAGCAGTACTTC. Translating it yields CASSPGVTGGRFEQYF.

The gene calls are TRBV30 and TRBJ2-7; 7 nucleotides agree with TRBD2. The CDR3 length is 12 residues. V lost 3 bases to trimming and J lost 8 bases; unmatched junction nucleotides: 7. Germline CDR1 is GTSNPN and CDR2 is SVGIG (reference sequence). The CDR3 DNA is TGTGCCTGGAGGCTAGGGACTAATCAGCAGTACTTC. Translation gives CAWRLGTNQQYF.

The chain combines TRBV5-1 with TRBJ2-1; either TRBD1 or TRBD2 may supply D (6 bases each). Between the trimmed V and J ends, which lost 4 bases and 9 bases, there was a span of 14 bases. CDR3 length: 13 amino acids. Germline CDR1 is SGHRS and CDR2 is YFSETQ. The CDR3 is CASSTLGGTEQFF. The CDR3 nucleotides read TGCGCCAGCAGCACTTTGGGGGGCACTGAGCAGTTCTTC.

The CDR3 DNA follows: TGTGCCAGCAGTTACTCGATGGCAGGGGGCTCTGAAAAACTGTTTTTT. Its protein product is CASSYSMAGGSEKLFF. J is TRBJ1-4 and V is TRBV6-5; 8 nucleotides match TRBD1. Germline V gene lookup returns CDR1 MNHEY and CDR2 SVGAGI. The trim removed 0 bases at V and 7 bases at J, leaving 7 bases unmatched. CDR3 length: 16 residues.

The chain recombines TRBV5-6 with TRBJ2-2; 11 bases line up with TRBD2. Per the germline V gene, CDR1 is SGHDT and CDR2 is YYEEEE. The trim removed 3 bases at V and 5 bases at J, leaving 3 bases unmatched. The CDR3 has 15 residues. This CDR3 reads CASSSLAGVTGELFF. The CDR3 DNA reads TGTGCCAGCAGCTCACTAGCGGGGGTGACCGGGGAGCTGTTTTTT.

This clone was counted only a few times. The V and J genes are TRBV29-1 and TRBJ1-5; tentative D call: TRBD1 (6 bases). Germline V gives CDR1 SQVTM, CDR2 ANQGSEA. This CDR3 has 14 residues. Trimming removed 4 bases at V and 2 bases at J, with 12 bases between. The CDR3 sequence is CSVGDGGRNQPQHF. CDR3 in DNA: TGCAGCGTTGGGGACGGGGGCCGCAATCAGCCCCAGCATTTT. The full variable domain, its missing parts supplied by reference TRBV29-1 and TRBJ1-5, is SAVISQKPSRDICQRGTSLTIQCQVDSQVTMMFWYRQQPGQSLTLIATANQGSEATYESGFVIDKFPISRPNLTFSTLTVSNMSPEDSSIYLCSVGDGGRNQPQHFGDGTRLSIL.

This clone is a singleton in its sample. The chain employs TRBV11-2 and TRBJ2-7; 7 bases fit TRBD1. CDR1 and CDR2 from the germline V gene are SGHAT and FQNNGV. The CDR3 spans 14 residues. The J segment lost 2 bases and the V segment lost 5 bases, leaving 6 bases of the junction unmatched. CDR3 in amino acids: CASSHRDSTYEQYF. The CDR3 DNA is TGTGCCAGCAGCCACCGGGACAGTACCTACGAGCAGTACTTC.

This rearrangement joins TRBV29-1 to TRBJ1-5, with 9 nucleotides matching TRBD1. The V gene end was trimmed by 6 bases and the J gene end by 2 bases; junction bases not matched to a gene: 5. The CDR3 length is 14 residues. Germline assignment: CDR1 SQVTM and CDR2 ANQGSEA. The chain's CDR3 is CSVGTGHGNQPQHF. The DNA of the CDR3 is TGCAGCGTCGGGACAGGGCATGGCAATCAGCCCCAGCATTTT.

This clone came up a few times. The rearrangement links TRBV9 to TRBJ1-2; possible D gene TRBD1, 5 bases. V shed 0 bases and J shed 3 bases, with 9 bases lying between them. The length of the CDR3 is 14 residues. The V gene's germline CDR1 is SGDLS and CDR2 YYNGEE. This CDR3 reads CASSVAQGDYGYTF. The CDR3, as DNA: TGTGCCAGCAGCGTAGCTCAGGGAGACTATGGCTACACCTTC. Looking up the rest from reference TRBV9 and TRBJ1-2 gives the full variable domain: DSGVTQTPKHLITATGQRVTLRCSPRSGDLSVYWYQQSLDQGLQFLIQYYNGEERAKGNILERFSAQQFPDLHSELNLSSLELGDSALYFCASSVAQGDYGYTFGSGTRLTVV.

Notes on this clone: The sample has other DNA sequences that encode this CDR3 too. The chain carries TRBV5-1 and TRBJ2-5, with D maybe TRBD2 (6 bases). CDR1 and CDR2 (germline): SGHRS, YFSETQ. The CDR3 has 12 residues. The V end lost 1 base, the J end lost 5 bases, and 6 bases lay between the germline ends. The CDR3 DNA is TGCGCCAGCAGCTTGAGCGGGGAGACCCAGTACTTC. Translated, it gives CASSLSGETQYF.

This rearrangement joins TRBV29-1 to TRBJ2-1; D could derive from TRBD1 or TRBD2 (5 bases each). Germline-derived CDR1 and CDR2 are SQVTM and ANQGSEA. Trimming left V 7 bases short and J 5 bases short, with 18 bases between. The CDR3 totals 14 residues. The chain's CDR3 is CSAEGPLTNNEQFF. The DNA for the CDR3 is TGCAGCGCCGAGGGACCCCTAACGAACAATGAGCAGTTCTTC.